The 16 T cell receptor beta chains below all came from one sample that was sequenced in a study of cytomegalovirus exposure and HLA in healthy donors. PCR primers comprised 60 Vbeta and 13 Jbeta primers. Generated by immunoSEQ multiplex PCR, the TCRdb table keeps only in-frame clones and is missing some. The listing records 150,000 or so clones. Sequencing was carried out using PBMCs. The receptors derive from a woman under 30 in good health and CMV-seronegative.

The CDR3 loop reads CASNRLAGGSYNEQFF. CDR3 coding DNA: TGTGCCAGCAATAGGCTAGCGGGAGGTAGTTACAATGAGCAGTTCTTC. The rearrangement uses TRBV9 and TRBJ2-1, with 11 bases matching TRBD2. V gave up 6 bases and J gave up 4 bases; unmatched junction bases: 9. Per the germline V gene, CDR1 is SGDLS and CDR2 is YYNGEE. The CDR3 spans 16 residues. The complete variable domain, with remaining parts taken from reference TRBV9 and TRBJ2-1, reads DSGVTQTPKHLITATGQRVTLRCSPRSGDLSVYWYQQSLDQGLQFLIQYYNGEERAKGNILERFSAQQFPDLHSELNLSSLELGDSALYFCASNRLAGGSYNEQFFGPGTRLTVL.

The chain links TRBV10-3 to TRBJ1-4; no reliable D call. CDR3 size: 14 residues. V was cut by 3 bases and J by 0 bases, with 5 bases left in between. CDR1 ENHRY and CDR2 SYGVKD come from the germline V gene. DNA for the CDR3: TGTGCCATCAGTGAACAGTCAACTAATGAAAAACTGTTTTTT. Its protein product is CAISEQSTNEKLFF.

The rearrangement uses TRBV2 and TRBJ1-4; 10 nucleotides align to TRBD1. Germline CDR1 SNHLY, CDR2 FYNNEI. The CDR3 has 13 amino acids. V dropped 10 bases and J dropped 7; count of bases not matched to a gene: 6. Here the CDR3 reads CATRQGAGEKLFF. The CDR3 DNA sequence: TGTGCCACCAGACAGGGGGCGGGTGAAAAACTGTTTTTT.

The V and J genes are TRBV7-8 and TRBJ2-5; 10 bases map to TRBD1. The CDR3 is made up of 15 amino acids. Losses at the gene ends were 5 bases for V and 5 bases for J; bases not matched to a gene: 8. Germline values: CDR1 SGHVS, CDR2 FQNEAQ. The chain's CDR3 is CASSVKTGGGETQYF. For the CDR3, the DNA is TGTGCCAGCAGCGTAAAGACAGGGGGCGGGGAGACCCAGTACTTC. Combining the CDR3 with reference TRBV7-8 and TRBJ2-5 gives the whole variable domain GAGVSQSPRYKVAKRGQDVALRCDPISGHVSLFWYQQALGQGPEFLTYFQNEAQLDKSGLPSDRFFAERPEGSVSTLKIQRTQQEDSAVYLCASSVKTGGGETQYFGPGTRLLVL.

J is TRBJ1-1 and V is TRBV6-5; possibly TRBD1 for D (5 bases). CDR1 and CDR2 (germline): MNHEY, SVGAGI. V was shortened by 0 bases and J by 1 base, with 12 bases between the two germline ends. CDR3 length: 16 amino acids. The CDR3 bases are TGTGCCAGCAGTTACTCGGGGTCGGGGGGGAACACTGAAGCTTTCTTT. Its protein is CASSYSGSGGNTEAFF.

The chain employs TRBV7-8 and TRBJ1-6; D is unresolved. The CDR3 has 15 amino acids. V was pared by 1 base and J by 10 bases, with 14 bases between. Germline values: CDR1 SGHVS, CDR2 FQNEAQ. CDR3 coding DNA: TGTGCCAGCAGCTTAGGATTCGGCGCAGCGTCACCCCTCCACTTT. It specifies CASSLGFGAASPLHF.

This chain links TRBV27 with TRBJ2-1; 8 bases align to TRBD1. The ends lost 6 bases at V and 1 base at J; junction bases unmatched: 11. This CDR3 is 17 amino acids long. CDR1 is MNHEY, CDR2 SMNVEV, per germline (reference sequence). The CDR3 DNA is TGTGCCAGCAGCAAGGCTCAGGGGGCCGGTTCCTACAATGAGCAGTTCTTC. It specifies CASSKAQGAGSYNEQFF.

The rearrangement uses TRBV6-5 and TRBJ1-1; 11 positions match TRBD1. Germline V CDR1 and CDR2: MNHEY, SVGAGI. The junction had 5 bases not matched to a gene; V was cut back by 4 bases and J by 4 bases. The CDR3 has 15 residues. CDR3 nucleotides: TGTGCCAGCAGTTCCACCGGGACAGGGGGCACTGAAGCTTTCTTT. Amino acid sequence: CASSSTGTGGTEAFF.

The J gene is TRBJ2-1, the V gene TRBV7-9, with 7 positions matching TRBD1. The CDR3 covers 15 residues. CDR1 SEHNR and CDR2 FQNEAQ come from the germline V gene (reference sequence). With 5 bases clipped from V and 3 bases from J, the junction kept 7 bases outside the gene matches. The CDR3 sequence is CASSGTDRIYNEQFF. The CDR3, as DNA: TGTGCCAGCAGCGGGACGGACAGGATCTACAATGAGCAGTTCTTC.

The chain uses TRBV27 and TRBJ1-2; D gene unclear. V lost 6 bases and J 4 bases, leaving 9 bases between the germline ends. This CDR3 comprises 12 residues. CDR1 is MNHEY, CDR2 SMNVEV, per germline (reference sequence). CDR3 nucleotide sequence: TGTGCCAGCAGCTCCGGGAGCTATGGCTACACCTTC. Encoded protein: CASSSGSYGYTF.

This sequence joins TRBV7-3 and TRBJ2-2; TRBD2 matches at 10 bases. V shed 2 bases and J 5 bases; nucleotides not matched to a gene: 8. CDR3 length: 17 residues. From germline, CDR1 is SGHTA and CDR2 FQGTGA. The DNA of the CDR3 is TGTGCCAGCAGCTTATCCAGCGGGAGGGCTTTGACCGGGGAGCTGTTTTTT. Translating it yields CASSLSSGRALTGELFF.

The chain couples TRBV2 to TRBJ2-7; TRBD1 agrees at 10 bases. V shed 6 bases, J shed 6 bases, and the junction held 8 bases outside the gene matches. The CDR3 totals 14 residues. Germline-derived CDR1 and CDR2 are SNHLY and FYNNEI. This CDR3 is CASRGTGALVEQYF. In nucleotides, the CDR3 is TGTGCCAGCAGGGGGACAGGGGCGCTGGTCGAGCAGTACTTC. Full variable domain (remainder filled in from reference TRBV2 and TRBJ2-7): EPEVTQTPSHQVTQMGQEVILRCVPISNHLYFYWYRQILGQKVEFLVSFYNNEISEKSEIFDDQFSVERPDGSNFTLKIRSTKLEDSAMYFCASRGTGALVEQYFGPGTRLTVT.

The gene calls are TRBV29-1 and TRBJ2-3, with TRBD1 identical over 7 bases. Per the germline V gene, CDR1 is SQVTM and CDR2 is ANQGSEA. There are 14 residues in the CDR3. V shed 6 bases, J shed 0 bases, and the junction held 6 bases outside the gene matches. The CDR3 DNA reads as TGCAGCGTCGGGACAGCCTCTAGCACAGATACGCAGTATTTT. Translated: CSVGTASSTDTQYF.

The genes are TRBV4-2 and TRBJ2-5; TRBD2 agrees at 9 bases. CDR1 and CDR2 (germline): LGHNA, YNFKEQ. The CDR3 has 16 residues. V lost 4 bases to trimming and J lost 6 bases; unmatched junction nucleotides: 12. The CDR3 loop is CASSPRDSGSRQTQYF. The DNA of the CDR3 is TGTGCCAGCAGCCCCCGGGATAGCGGGAGTAGACAGACCCAGTACTTC.

The V gene is TRBV27, the J gene TRBJ1-4; TRBD1 agrees at 8 bases. Germline V gives CDR1 MNHEY, CDR2 SMNVEV (reference sequence). CDR3 size: 17 residues. V lost 4 bases and J lost 0; bases outside the gene matches: 7. CDR3 in amino acids: CASSSLGTGATNEKLFF. The CDR3 DNA sequence: TGTGCCAGCAGTTCTTTAGGGACAGGCGCAACTAATGAAAAACTGTTTTTT.

The rearrangement joins TRBV7-3 to TRBJ2-2; 10 bases are shared with TRBD1. The CDR3 is made up of 15 amino acids. Looked up from germline, CDR1 is SGHTA and CDR2 is FQGTGA. Trimming removed 5 bases from V and 6 bases from J; junction bases left unmatched: 6. The CDR3 region is CASSRGQGSAGELFF. The CDR3 DNA reads as TGTGCCAGCAGCCGGGGACAGGGGAGCGCCGGGGAGCTGTTTTTT.